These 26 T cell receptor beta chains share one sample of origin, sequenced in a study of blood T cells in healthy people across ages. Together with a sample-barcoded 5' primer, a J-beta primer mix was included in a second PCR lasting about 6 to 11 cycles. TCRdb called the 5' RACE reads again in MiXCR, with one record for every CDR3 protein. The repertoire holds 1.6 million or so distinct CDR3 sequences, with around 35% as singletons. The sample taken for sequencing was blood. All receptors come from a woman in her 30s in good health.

CDR3 coding DNA: TGTGCCTGGAGTGTACGGTCAGGGATGGGGGTTGAGCGGTATGGCTACACCTTC. Translation gives CAWSVRSGMGVERYGYTF. V is TRBV30 and J is TRBJ1-2; the D gene is possibly TRBD1 (5 bases). The V gene lost 0 bases and the J gene lost 5 bases, with 25 bases spanning the gap. The CDR3 spans 18 residues. Germline CDR1 GTSNPN, CDR2 SVGIG (reference sequence).

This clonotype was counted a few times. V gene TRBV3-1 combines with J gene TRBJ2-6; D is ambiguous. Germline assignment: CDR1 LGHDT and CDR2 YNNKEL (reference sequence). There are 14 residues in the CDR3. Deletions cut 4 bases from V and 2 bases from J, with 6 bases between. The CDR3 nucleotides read TGTGCCAGCAGCCTCTCGGCTGGGGCCAACGTCCTGACTTTC. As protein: CASSLSAGANVLTF.

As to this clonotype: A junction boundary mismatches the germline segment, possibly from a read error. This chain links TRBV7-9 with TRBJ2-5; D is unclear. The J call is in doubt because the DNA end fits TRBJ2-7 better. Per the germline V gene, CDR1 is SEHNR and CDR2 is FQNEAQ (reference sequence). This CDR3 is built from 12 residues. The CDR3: CACSLGRDEQYF. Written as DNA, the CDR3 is TGTGCCTGCAGCTTAGGAAGGGACGAGCAGTACTTC.

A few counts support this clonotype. This CDR3 reads CAIGPPRADTQYF. CDR3 nucleotide sequence: TGTGCCATCGGTCCCCCGAGGGCAGATACGCAGTATTTT. This chain uses TRBV10-3 with TRBJ2-3; maybe TRBD2 (5 bases). This CDR3 spans 13 amino acids. Germline V gene sequence: CDR1 ENHRY, CDR2 SYGVKD. V was clipped by 8 bases and J by 4 bases, with 13 bases between them.

The CDR3 nucleotides are TGCAGTGCTGCCAGGGACGAGCAGTACTTC. This sequence encodes CSAARDEQYF. This chain links TRBV20-1 with TRBJ2-7; possibly TRBD1 for D (5 bases). V lost 5 bases, J lost 5 bases, and 7 bases lay in between. This CDR3 spans 10 amino acids. Germline CDR1 and CDR2: DFQATT and SNEGSKA (reference sequence).

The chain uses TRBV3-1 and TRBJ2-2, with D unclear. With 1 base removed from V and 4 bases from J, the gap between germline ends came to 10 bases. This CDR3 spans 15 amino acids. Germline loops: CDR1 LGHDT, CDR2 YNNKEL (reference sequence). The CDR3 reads CASSQGLTGTGELFF. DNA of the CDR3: TGTGCCAGCAGCCAAGGATTGACGGGCACCGGGGAGCTGTTTTTT. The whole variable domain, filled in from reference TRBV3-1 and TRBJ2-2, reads DTAVSQTPKYLVTQMGNDKSIKCEQNLGHDTMYWYKQDSKKFLKIMFSYNNKELIINETVPNRFSPKSPDKAHLNLHINSLELGDSAVYFCASSQGLTGTGELFFGEGSRLTVL.

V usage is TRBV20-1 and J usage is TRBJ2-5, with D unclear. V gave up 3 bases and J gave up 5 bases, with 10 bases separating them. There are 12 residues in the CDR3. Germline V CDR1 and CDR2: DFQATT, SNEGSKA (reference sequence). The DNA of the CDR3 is TGCAGTGCTAGTTCTGGCTGGGAGACCCAGTACTTC. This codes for CSASSGWETQYF.

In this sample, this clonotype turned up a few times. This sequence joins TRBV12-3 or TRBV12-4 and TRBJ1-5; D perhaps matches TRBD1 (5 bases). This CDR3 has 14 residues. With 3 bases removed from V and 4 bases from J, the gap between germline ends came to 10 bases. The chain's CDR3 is CASSFGRENQPQHF. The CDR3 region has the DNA TGTGCCAGCAGTTTCGGCAGGGAAAATCAGCCCCAGCATTTT.

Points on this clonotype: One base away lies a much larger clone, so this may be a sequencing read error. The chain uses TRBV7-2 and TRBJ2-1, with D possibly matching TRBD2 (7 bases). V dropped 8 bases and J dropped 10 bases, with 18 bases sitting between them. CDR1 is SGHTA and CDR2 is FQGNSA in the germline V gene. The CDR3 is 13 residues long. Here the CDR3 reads CASGEGGGWEQFF. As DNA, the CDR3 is TGTGCCAGCGGCGAGGGGGGGGGCTGGGAGCAGTTCTTC. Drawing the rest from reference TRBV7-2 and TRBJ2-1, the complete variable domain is GAGVSQSPSNKVTEKGKDVELRCDPISGHTALYWYRQSLGQGLEFLIYFQGNSAPDKSGLPSDRFSAERTGGSVSTLTIQRTQQEDSAVYLCASGEGGGWEQFFGPGTRLTVL.

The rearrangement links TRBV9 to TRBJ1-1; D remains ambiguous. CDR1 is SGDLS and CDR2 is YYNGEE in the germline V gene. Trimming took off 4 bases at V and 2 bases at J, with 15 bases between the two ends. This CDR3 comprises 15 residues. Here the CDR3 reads CASSTEPEGNTEAFF. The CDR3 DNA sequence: TGTGCCAGCAGCACCGAACCGGAGGGCAACACTGAAGCTTTCTTT.

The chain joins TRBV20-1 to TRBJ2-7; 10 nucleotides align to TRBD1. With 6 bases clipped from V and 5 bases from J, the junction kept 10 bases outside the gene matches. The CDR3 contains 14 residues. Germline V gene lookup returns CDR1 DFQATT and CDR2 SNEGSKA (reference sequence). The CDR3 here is CSALRTGGTNEQYF. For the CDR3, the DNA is TGCAGTGCACTAAGGACAGGGGGTACTAACGAGCAGTACTTC.

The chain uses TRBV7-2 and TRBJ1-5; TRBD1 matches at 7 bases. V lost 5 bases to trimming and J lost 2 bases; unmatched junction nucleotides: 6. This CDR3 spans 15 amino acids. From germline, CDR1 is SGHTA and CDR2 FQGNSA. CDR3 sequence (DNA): TGTGCCAGCAGCACCCACAGGGGTGGCAATCAGCCCCAGCATTTT. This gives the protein CASSTHRGGNQPQHF.

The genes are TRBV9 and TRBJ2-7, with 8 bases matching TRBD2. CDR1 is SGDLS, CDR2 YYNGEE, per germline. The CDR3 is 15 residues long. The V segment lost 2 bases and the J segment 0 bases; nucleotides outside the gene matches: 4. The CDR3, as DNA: TGTGCCAGCAGCGTTAGCGGGATGAGCTCCTACGAGCAGTACTTC. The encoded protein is CASSVSGMSSYEQYF.

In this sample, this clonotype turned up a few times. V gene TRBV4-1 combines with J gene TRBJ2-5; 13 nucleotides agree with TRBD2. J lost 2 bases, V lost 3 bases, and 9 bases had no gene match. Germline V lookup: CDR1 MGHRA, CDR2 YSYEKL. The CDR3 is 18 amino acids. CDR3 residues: CASSHGLQGLAGQETQYF. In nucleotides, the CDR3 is TGCGCCAGCAGCCACGGACTCCAGGGACTAGCGGGACAAGAGACCCAGTACTTC.

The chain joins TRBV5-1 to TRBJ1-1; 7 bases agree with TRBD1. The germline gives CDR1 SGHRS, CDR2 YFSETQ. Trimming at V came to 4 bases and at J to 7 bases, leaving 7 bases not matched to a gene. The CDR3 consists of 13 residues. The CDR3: CASSPIRDSEAFF. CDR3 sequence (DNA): TGCGCCAGCAGCCCGATCAGGGACAGTGAAGCTTTCTTT.

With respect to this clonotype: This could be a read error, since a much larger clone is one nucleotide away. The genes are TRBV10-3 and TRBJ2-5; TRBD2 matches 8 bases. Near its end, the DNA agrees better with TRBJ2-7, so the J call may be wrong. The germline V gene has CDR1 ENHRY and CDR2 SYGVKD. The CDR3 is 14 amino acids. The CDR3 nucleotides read TGTGCCATCAGGGAGAGGACTAGCTTATACGAGCAGTACTTC. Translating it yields CAIRERTSLYEQYF.

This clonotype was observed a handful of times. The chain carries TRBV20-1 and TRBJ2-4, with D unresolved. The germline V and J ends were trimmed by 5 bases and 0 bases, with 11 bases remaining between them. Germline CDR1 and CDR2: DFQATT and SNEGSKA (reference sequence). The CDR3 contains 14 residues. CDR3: CSAPGLVAKNIQYF. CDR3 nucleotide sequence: TGCAGTGCTCCTGGTTTGGTAGCCAAAAACATTCAGTACTTC.

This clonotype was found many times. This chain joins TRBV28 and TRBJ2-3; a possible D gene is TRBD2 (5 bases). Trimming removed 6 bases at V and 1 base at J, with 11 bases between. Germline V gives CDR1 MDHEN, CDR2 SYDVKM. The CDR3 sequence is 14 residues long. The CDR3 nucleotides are TGTGCCAGCAGCTTAGCGCCAGGCACAGATACGCAGTATTTT. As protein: CASSLAPGTDTQYF. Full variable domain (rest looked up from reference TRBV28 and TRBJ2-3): DVKVTQSSRYLVKRTGEKVFLECVQDMDHENMFWYRQDPGLGLRLIYFSYDVKMKEKGDIPEGYSVSREKKERFSLILESASTNQTSMYLCASSLAPGTDTQYFGPGTRLTVL.

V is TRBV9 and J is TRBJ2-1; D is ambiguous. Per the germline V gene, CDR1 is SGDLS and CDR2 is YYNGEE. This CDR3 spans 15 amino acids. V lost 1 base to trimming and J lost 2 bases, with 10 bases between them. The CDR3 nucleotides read TGTGCCAGCAGCGTAATGGATGGACCCTACAATGAGCAGTTCTTC. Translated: CASSVMDGPYNEQFF.

CDR3 sequence: CSANPDNQPQHF. CDR3 DNA: TGCAGTGCTAACCCGGACAATCAGCCCCAGCATTTT. The chain links TRBV20-1 to TRBJ1-5; D ambiguous. This CDR3 spans 12 amino acids. Germline CDR1 and CDR2: DFQATT and SNEGSKA (reference sequence). The V and J ends lost 4 bases and 3 bases respectively, with 7 bases between them.

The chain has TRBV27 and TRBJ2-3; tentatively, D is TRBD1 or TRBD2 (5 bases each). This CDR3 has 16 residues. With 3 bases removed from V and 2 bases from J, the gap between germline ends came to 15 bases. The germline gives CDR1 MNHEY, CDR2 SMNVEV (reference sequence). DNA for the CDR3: TGTGCCAGCAGTTTCCAACCTTGGGGGAACACAGATACGCAGTATTTT. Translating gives CASSFQPWGNTDTQYF.

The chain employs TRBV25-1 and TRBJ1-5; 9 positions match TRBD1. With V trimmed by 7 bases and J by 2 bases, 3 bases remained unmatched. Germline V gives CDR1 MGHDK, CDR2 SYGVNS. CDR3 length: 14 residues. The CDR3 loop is CASKGQGRNQPQHF. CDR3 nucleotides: TGTGCCAGCAAGGGACAGGGCCGCAATCAGCCCCAGCATTTT.

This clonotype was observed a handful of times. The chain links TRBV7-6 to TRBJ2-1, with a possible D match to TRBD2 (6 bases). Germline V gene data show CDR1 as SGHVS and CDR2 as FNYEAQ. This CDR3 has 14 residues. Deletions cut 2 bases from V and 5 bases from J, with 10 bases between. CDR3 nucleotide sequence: TGTGCCAGCAGCTTACGCGGGATGGACAATGAGCAGTTCTTC. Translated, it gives CASSLRGMDNEQFF.

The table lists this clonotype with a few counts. CDR3 region: CASSADRGFSKKTQYF. CDR3 DNA sequence: TGTGCCAGCAGCGCCGACAGGGGGTTCTCTAAAAAGACCCAGTACTTC. The V call is TRBV7-2, the J call TRBJ2-5; 9 nucleotides align to TRBD1. Germline V CDR1 and CDR2: SGHTA, FQGNSA. V was pared by 5 bases and J by 6 bases, with 13 bases of the junction left unmatched. The CDR3 consists of 16 residues.

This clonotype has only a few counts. The chain's CDR3 is CASSLEDRDKYF. The CDR3, as DNA: TGTGCCAGCAGCTTAGAAGACAGGGATAAGTACTTC. V usage is TRBV11-1 and J usage is TRBJ2-7; 7 bases line up with TRBD1. Germline lookup yields CDR1 SGHAT and CDR2 FQDESV (reference sequence). The CDR3 length is 12 residues. V was clipped by 1 base and J by 11 bases; unmatched bases: 5.

This CDR3 reads CSARDPVSNTGGYGYTF. CDR3 nucleotides: TGCAGTGCTAGAGATCCAGTCAGCAATACAGGGGGCTATGGCTACACCTTC. The chain combines TRBV20-1 with TRBJ1-2; 8 nucleotides line up with TRBD1. The junction had 13 bases not matched to a gene; V was cut back by 0 bases and J by 4 bases. The CDR3 sequence is 17 residues long. The germline V gene encodes CDR1 DFQATT and CDR2 SNEGSKA (reference sequence).